Listed here are 21 T cell receptor beta chains from one sample, sequenced in a study of regulatory T cells in long-lasting Graves disease. Time point described: persistent/refractory GD, antithyroid drugs over 5 years with positive TRAb. RNA from PBMCs was the source of the TCR library. Arm-PCR of CDR3 regions with iRepertoire HTBI primers generated TCR beta libraries. TCRdb analysed the multiplex PCR reads with MiXCR anew, one entry per CDR3 protein. The top ten hold about 7.8% of the sample, which has roughly 450,000 distinct CDR3 sequences, about 20% seen once. The specimen was peripheral blood mononuclear cells (PBMCs), collected when the disease was refractory, from a patient treated with antithyroid drugs. Source of these receptors: a female donor with Graves disease.

This clonotype was observed a handful of times. The rearrangement joins TRBV10-3 to TRBJ1-2; TRBD1 matches at 12 bases. J lost 3 bases, V lost 7 bases, and 3 bases had no gene match. CDR3 size: 14 residues. The germline V gene has CDR1 ENHRY and CDR2 SYGVKD. CDR3 DNA: TGTGCCATCACCGGGACAGGGGGCGACTATGGCTACACCTTC. It encodes CAITGTGGDYGYTF.

This clonotype was counted at least ten times. The genes are TRBV20-1 and TRBJ2-6; D not resolved. Per germline, CDR1 DFQATT and CDR2 SNEGSKA (reference sequence). The CDR3 length is 16 residues. V shed 1 base and J shed 2 bases, with 12 bases lying between them. CDR3 bases: TGCAGTGCTAGAGTGGGTAGGAATGCTGGGGCCAACGTCCTGACTTTC. Translating gives CSARVGRNAGANVLTF.

This clonotype has more than one count but fewer than ten. CDR3 DNA sequence: TGCAGCGTTGAAGTGCGGGAGGGCCAATTGTACGAGCAGTACTTC. Residues: CSVEVREGQLYEQYF. This sequence joins TRBV29-1 and TRBJ2-7; 9 bases line up with TRBD2. Germline assignment: CDR1 SQVTM and CDR2 ANQGSEA. Trimming at V came to 1 base and at J to 4 bases, leaving 8 bases not matched to a gene. CDR3 length: 15 residues.

In regard to this clonotype: This clone may be a read error of a much larger clone one base away. The chain couples TRBV6-2 or TRBV6-3 to TRBJ1-1, with D perhaps TRBD1 (5 bases). The CDR3 is 13 amino acids. The germline V gene has CDR1 MNHEY and CDR2 SVGEGT. The CDR3 DNA is TGTGCCAGCAGTCGAGCCCGGGGCACTGAAACTTTCTTT. Protein: CASSRARGTETFF.

This clonotype was observed many times. The chain couples TRBV6-1 to TRBJ2-5; TRBD1 matches at 7 bases. Germline V gene lookup returns CDR1 MNHNS and CDR2 SASEGT. The CDR3 contains 14 residues. The V and J ends lost 6 bases and 5 bases, in that order; junction bases with no gene match: 9. DNA of the CDR3: TGTGCCAGCAGACGTTTGGAAGGGGGCGAGACCCAGTACTTC. Protein: CASRRLEGGETQYF.

This clonotype was recorded at least ten times. The V call is TRBV6-6, the J call TRBJ1-1, with D possibly matching TRBD1 (5 bases). The germline gives CDR1 MNHNY, CDR2 SVGAGI (reference sequence). V was pared by 0 bases and J by 1 base, with 9 bases between. The CDR3 is 15 amino acids. The CDR3 loop reads CASSYSIRANTEAFF. For the CDR3, the DNA is TGTGCCAGCAGTTACTCGATCAGGGCGAACACTGAAGCTTTCTTT.

This clonotype was observed many times. The chain has TRBV7-2 and TRBJ2-6; 8 bases fit TRBD1. This CDR3 is 17 amino acids long. V lost 5 bases to trimming and J lost 0 bases; unmatched junction nucleotides: 6. CDR1 and CDR2 from the germline V gene are SGHTA and FQGNSA. CDR3 amino acids: CASSHDRGGSGANVLTF. CDR3 DNA: TGTGCCAGCAGCCATGACAGGGGAGGCTCTGGGGCCAACGTCCTGACTTTC. The whole variable domain, filled in from reference TRBV7-2 and TRBJ2-6, reads GAGVSQSPSNKVTEKGKDVELRCDPISGHTALYWYRQSLGQGLEFLIYFQGNSAPDKSGLPSDRFSAERTGGSVSTLTIQRTQQEDSAVYLCASSHDRGGSGANVLTFGAGSRLTVL.

This clonotype was seen a few times. The chain has TRBV7-2 and TRBJ2-2; 7 bases align to TRBD2. J gave up 7 bases and V 1 base, and 6 bases lay outside the gene matches. Germline values: CDR1 SGHTA, CDR2 FQGNSA. The CDR3 spans 15 residues. In DNA form, the CDR3 reads TGTGCCAGCAGCTTAGGGGGGAGGGCCGACGGGGAGCTGTTTTTT. It translates to CASSLGGRADGELFF.

This clonotype showed up many times. The chain couples TRBV20-1 to TRBJ2-5; D perhaps matches TRBD2 (6 bases). Germline V gene lookup returns CDR1 DFQATT and CDR2 SNEGSKA (reference sequence). V gave up 5 bases and J gave up 4 bases, with 17 bases separating them. The CDR3 contains 14 residues. The CDR3 DNA reads as TGCAGTGCTCCCTCCGGGAGAGGGAGAGAGACCCAGTACTTC. Translated: CSAPSGRGRETQYF.

This clonotype has just a few counts. The chain employs TRBV5-1 and TRBJ2-7; no definite D call. V lost 0 bases and J 7 bases, leaving 8 bases between the germline ends. The length of the CDR3 is 12 residues. Germline-derived CDR1 and CDR2 are SGHRS and YFSETQ. CDR3 sequence: CASSLDGWEQYF. CDR3 sequence (DNA): TGCGCCAGCAGCTTGGACGGTTGGGAGCAGTACTTC.

The rearrangement uses TRBV19 and TRBJ2-5; D gene ambiguous. With the DNA end fitting TRBJ2-7 better, the J assignment may be wrong. The CDR3 is made up of 14 amino acids. Germline CDR1 is LNHDA and CDR2 is SQIVND (reference sequence). CDR3 residues: CASSTPGLDYEQYF. For the CDR3, the DNA is TGTGCCAGTAGTACTCCGGGTCTTGACTACGAGCAGTACTTC.

The chain has TRBV7-6 and TRBJ2-5; 7 nucleotides align to TRBD2. Per the germline V gene, CDR1 is SGHVS and CDR2 is FNYEAQ. Trimming took 6 bases from V and 2 from J; bases not matched to a gene: 6. The CDR3 consists of 14 residues. The CDR3: CASRTGGYQETQYF. The CDR3 coding sequence is TGTGCCAGCAGAACCGGGGGGTATCAAGAGACCCAGTACTTC.

J is TRBJ2-1 and V is TRBV6-1; a weak D match, TRBD2 (5 bases). The CDR3 totals 12 residues. V lost 11 bases and J 8 bases, leaving 16 bases between the germline ends. Germline V gene lookup returns CDR1 MNHNS and CDR2 SASEGT. The CDR3 coding sequence is TGTGCCGTAGGCGAGGGAGCAGATGAGCAGTTCTTC. This sequence encodes CAVGEGADEQFF.

V usage is TRBV3-1 and J usage is TRBJ2-2; D is undetermined. This CDR3 is 13 amino acids long. Germline V CDR1 and CDR2: LGHDT, YNNKEL (reference sequence). Between the trimmed V and J ends, which lost 4 bases and 10 bases, there was a span of 13 bases. CDR3 sequence (DNA): TGTGCCAGCAGCCGGTTGAGAATGTTGGAGCTGTTTTTT. This sequence encodes CASSRLRMLELFF.

A single count supports this clonotype. This chain connects TRBV7-9 to TRBJ2-6; D is perhaps TRBD2 (5 bases). V was clipped by 1 base and J by 4 bases, with 11 bases between them. The CDR3 loop spans 16 amino acids. Germline V gene sequence: CDR1 SEHNR, CDR2 FQNEAQ (reference sequence). CDR3 residues: CASSLGRELGANVLTF. The CDR3 DNA reads TGTGCCAGCAGCTTAGGACGGGAACTGGGGGCCAACGTCCTGACTTTC.

The chain is built from TRBV20-1 and TRBJ2-7; D not certain. The CDR3 has 14 residues. Germline V gives CDR1 DFQATT, CDR2 SNEGSKA (reference sequence). The germline V and J ends were trimmed by 0 bases and 4 bases, with 13 bases remaining between them. The CDR3 coding sequence is TGCAGTGCTAGAGATACGACACTTAAGTACGAGCAGTACTTC. This codes for CSARDTTLKYEQYF.

In this sample, this clonotype turned up a few times. This rearrangement joins TRBV19 to TRBJ1-1; D perhaps matches TRBD1 (6 bases). Germline V gene sequence: CDR1 LNHDA, CDR2 SQIVND (reference sequence). Trimming removed 7 bases at V and 4 bases at J, with 16 bases between. The length of the CDR3 is 14 residues. The DNA for the CDR3 is TGTGCCAGTACAGGGGTACGAGTCGGCACTGAAGCTTTCTTT. Translated, it gives CASTGVRVGTEAFF.

This clonotype has only a few counts. The chain recombines TRBV30 with TRBJ2-5; TRBD2 might be the D (6 bases). Trimming pared 1 base from V and 5 bases from J, leaving 14 bases between. Germline CDR1 GTSNPN, CDR2 SVGIG (reference sequence). The CDR3 length is 14 residues. CDR3 DNA sequence: TGTGCCTGGAGTGCTGGACGTGGGAGGGAGACCCAGTACTTC. Translation: CAWSAGRGRETQYF.

This clonotype turned up a few times. The junction and the germline gene differ at one end; a read error may be behind it. The J gene is TRBJ2-7, the V gene TRBV6-1, with a weak D call TRBD1 (6 bases). CDR1 is MNHNS, CDR2 SASEGT, per germline. This CDR3 spans 13 amino acids. In DNA form, the CDR3 reads TGTGTCAGCAGAGACAGGATACCCTACGAGCAGTACTTC. Translating gives CVSRDRIPYEQYF.

The chain recombines TRBV15 with TRBJ1-4, with 8 positions matching TRBD1. Germline V gene sequence: CDR1 LNHNV, CDR2 YYDKDF (reference sequence). J gave up 8 bases and V 6 bases, and 11 bases lay outside the gene matches. This CDR3 has 15 amino acids. CDR3 sequence reads: CATSPLGTGSEKLFF. For the CDR3, the DNA is TGTGCCACCAGTCCCTTAGGGACAGGTTCCGAAAAACTGTTTTTT.

This clonotype was counted many times. This chain connects TRBV28 to TRBJ2-7; 13 nucleotides agree with TRBD2. The CDR3 is 16 residues long. CDR1 MDHEN and CDR2 SYDVKM come from the germline V gene. J lost 2 bases, V lost 6 bases, and 7 bases had no gene match. The CDR3 is CASSPLGLAGTYEQYF. The CDR3 DNA sequence: TGTGCCAGCAGCCCCCTGGGACTAGCGGGGACCTACGAGCAGTACTTC.